This TCR beta chain was observed in a study of blood T cell repertoires in COVID-19. Study at large: From the United States, Italy and Spain came samples of acute and convalescent COVID-19.

The J segment lost 0 bases and the V segment lost 5 bases, leaving 6 bases of the junction unmatched. CDR1 SGHNT and CDR2 YENEEA come from the germline V gene. This CDR3 has 16 amino acids. This clone was picked up one time. Everyone who took part was roughly 18 to 100 years old, and they came from 24 US areas. Symptom resolution, clearance, or two negative PCRs marked the recovered donors of Cohort 3. Per the original methods: Using reference gene primer amplification, nucleated cell counts were estimated. Measured with immunoSEQ multiplex PCR; TCRdb has only the in-frame clones, and not every one. V and J calls plus clone size are reproduced from that table; the DNA served to infer D and trimming. The table lists a few hundred thousand clones, approximately 89% of them singletons.

The chain joins TRBV11-3 to TRBJ2-1; 8 positions match TRBD2. Sequencing was carried out using PBMCs or T cells enriched from blood (not recorded which). The origin of this receptor is a woman aged 60-70 years who had recovered from COVID-19. As DNA, the CDR3 is TGTGCCAGCAGCCCCGCTGGACTAGCCTCCTACAATGAGCAGTTCTTC. Translated: CASSPAGLASYNEQFF.